The sequence of this T cell receptor (beta chain) was determined in a study of cytomegalovirus exposure and HLA in healthy donors. With 2 bases removed from V and 0 bases from J, the gap between germline ends came to 10 bases. In germline, CDR1 is MNHEY, CDR2 SVGAGI. The CDR3 loop spans 15 amino acids. This clone has only one observation. Using immunoSEQ multiplex PCR, the repertoire was profiled, and TCRdb retains in-frame clones only, with some absent. The sample lists some 60,000 clones; about 96% were seen once. The chain recombines TRBV6-5 with TRBJ2-5; D call uncertain. What was sequenced was PBMCs. The sequence derives from a man between 18 and 35 years old in good health and CMV-seronegative. The CDR3 sequence: CASSYQSADQETQYF. As DNA, the CDR3 is TGTGCCAGCAGTTACCAATCCGCGGACCAAGAGACCCAGTACTTC.